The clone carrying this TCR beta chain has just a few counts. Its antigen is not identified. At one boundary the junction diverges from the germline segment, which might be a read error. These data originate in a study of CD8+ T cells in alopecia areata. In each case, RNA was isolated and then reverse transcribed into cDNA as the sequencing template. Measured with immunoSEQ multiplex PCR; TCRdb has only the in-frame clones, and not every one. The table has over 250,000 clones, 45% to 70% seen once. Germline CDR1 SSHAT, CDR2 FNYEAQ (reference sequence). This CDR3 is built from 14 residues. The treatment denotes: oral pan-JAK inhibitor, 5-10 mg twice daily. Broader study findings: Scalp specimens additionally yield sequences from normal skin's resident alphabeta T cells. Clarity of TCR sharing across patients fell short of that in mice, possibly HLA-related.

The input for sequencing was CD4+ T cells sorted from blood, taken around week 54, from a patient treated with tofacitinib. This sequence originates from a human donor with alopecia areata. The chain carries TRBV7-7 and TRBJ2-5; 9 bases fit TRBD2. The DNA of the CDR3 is TGTGCTAGCAGCAGCGGGGGGCCGGGAGAGACCCAGTACTTC. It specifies CASSSGGPGETQYF.